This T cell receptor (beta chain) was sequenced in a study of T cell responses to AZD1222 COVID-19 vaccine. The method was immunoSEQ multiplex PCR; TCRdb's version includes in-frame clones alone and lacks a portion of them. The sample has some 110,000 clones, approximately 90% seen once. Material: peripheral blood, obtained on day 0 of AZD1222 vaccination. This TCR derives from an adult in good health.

CDR3 in amino acids: CASSLEGEGTIYGYTF. The CDR3 bases are TGTGCCAGCAGTTTAGAGGGGGAGGGCACGATCTATGGCTACACCTTC. This chain joins TRBV28 and TRBJ1-2, with D perhaps TRBD1 (6 bases). Looked up from germline, CDR1 is MDHEN and CDR2 is SYDVKM. This CDR3 has 16 amino acids. Trimming removed 2 bases from V and 4 bases from J, with 17 bases in between.